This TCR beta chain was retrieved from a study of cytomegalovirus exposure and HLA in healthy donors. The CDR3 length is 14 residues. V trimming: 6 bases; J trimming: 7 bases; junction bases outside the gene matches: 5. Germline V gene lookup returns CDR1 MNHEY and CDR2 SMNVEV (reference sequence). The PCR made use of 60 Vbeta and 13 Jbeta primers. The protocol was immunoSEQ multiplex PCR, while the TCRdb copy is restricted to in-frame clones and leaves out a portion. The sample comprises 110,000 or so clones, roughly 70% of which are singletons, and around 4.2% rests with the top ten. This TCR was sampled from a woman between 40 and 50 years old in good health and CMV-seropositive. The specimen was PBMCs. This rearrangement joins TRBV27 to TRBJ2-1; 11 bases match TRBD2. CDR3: CASSVGLAVNEQFF. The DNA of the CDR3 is TGTGCCAGCAGCGTGGGACTAGCGGTAAATGAGCAGTTCTTC.